This is a list of T cell receptor beta chains from one sample in a study of regulatory T cells in long-lasting Graves disease. TCRdb independently ran MiXCR on the multiplex PCR reads; one entry per CDR3 protein. The top ten hold approximately 30% of the sample, which has about 350,000 distinct CDR3 sequences, over 15% seen once. These same data were also listed under a study on T cells in Graves' hyperthyroidism and ophthalmopathy.

Sample: peripheral blood mononuclear cells (PBMCs), taken at new diagnosis, from a patient treated with antithyroid drugs. The source is a middle-aged man with Graves disease. The CDR3 runs from the conserved cysteine through the conserved F or W. Each record gives: D gene, clone size, V gene, J gene, CDR3 DNA, CDR3 protein. A D gene is named only where the DNA matches it firmly. Clone size is given for some rows only: seen once, a few or many times, or a class if the clone is expanded.

d_gene: TRBD2; abundance: NA; v_gene: TRBV7-2; j_gene: TRBJ2-1; CDR3nt: TGTGCCAGCAGCTTAAGCGGGACTAGCGGGGGGGCATACAATGAGCAGTTCTTC; CDR3aa: CASSLSGTSGGAYNEQFF
d_gene: TRBD2; abundance: few; v_gene: TRBV9; j_gene: TRBJ2-2; CDR3nt: TGTGCCAGCAGCGTAGGCTCTAGCGGGGGGCGGGAGCTGTTTTTT; CDR3aa: CASSVGSSGGRELFF
d_gene: NA; abundance: many; v_gene: TRBV6-1; j_gene: TRBJ1-5; CDR3nt: TGTGCCACCACACGACGGGGCAATCAGCCCCAGCATTTT; CDR3aa: CATTRRGNQPQHF
d_gene: NA; abundance: few; v_gene: TRBV20-1; j_gene: TRBJ2-1; CDR3nt: TGCAGTAGGAGGGGGGGGACCTACAATGAGCAGTTCTTC; CDR3aa: CSRRGGTYNEQFF
d_gene: TRBD1; abundance: many; v_gene: TRBV30; j_gene: TRBJ1-1; CDR3nt: TGTGCCTGGCTCCAGGGGGCAGGGGCTTTCTTT; CDR3aa: CAWLQGAGAFF
d_gene: TRBD1; abundance: many; v_gene: TRBV24-1; j_gene: TRBJ1-4; CDR3nt: TGTGCCACCAGTGACCGGACAGGGGATAGTGAAAAACTGTTTTTT; CDR3aa: CATSDRTGDSEKLFF
d_gene: NA; abundance: NA; v_gene: TRBV6-1; j_gene: TRBJ1-2; CDR3nt: TGTGCCAGCAGTGAACCACTTATCTATGGCTACACCTTC; CDR3aa: CASSEPLIYGYTF
d_gene: NA; abundance: many; v_gene: TRBV7-2; j_gene: TRBJ2-5; CDR3nt: TGTGCCAGCAGCTTGACTTCCTCAGAGACCCAGTACTTC; CDR3aa: CASSLTSSETQYF
d_gene: NA; abundance: many; v_gene: TRBV7-8; j_gene: TRBJ2-5; CDR3nt: TGTGCCAGCAGCTTATTGGGTAGTGGCCAAGAGACCCAGTACTTC; CDR3aa: CASSLLGSGQETQYF
d_gene: NA; abundance: many; v_gene: TRBV2; j_gene: TRBJ1-1; CDR3nt: TGTGCCAGCAGTGAAGTGGCAACCCCGGCTTTCTTT; CDR3aa: CASSEVATPAFF
d_gene: TRBD2; abundance: many; v_gene: TRBV4-1; j_gene: TRBJ2-5; CDR3nt: TGCGCCAGCAGTCGAAGAAGCGGGGCCAATTCTCAAGAGACCCAGTACTTC; CDR3aa: CASSRRSGANSQETQYF
d_gene: NA; abundance: NA; v_gene: TRBV7-9; j_gene: TRBJ2-6; CDR3nt: TGTGCCAGCAGCTCGCCGAGCTCTGGGGCCAACGTCCTGACTTTC; CDR3aa: CASSSPSSGANVLTF
d_gene: NA; abundance: NA; v_gene: TRBV20-1; j_gene: TRBJ2-3; CDR3nt: TGCAGTGCTAGGGGAGCGGAAGGCACAGATACGCAGTATTTT; CDR3aa: CSARGAEGTDTQYF
d_gene: NA; abundance: few; v_gene: TRBV5-4; j_gene: TRBJ2-3; CDR3nt: TGTGCCAGCAGCTTGGTTCGGGGCTACACAGATACGCAGTATTTT; CDR3aa: CASSLVRGYTDTQYF
d_gene: NA; abundance: few; v_gene: TRBV3-1; j_gene: TRBJ2-5; CDR3nt: TGTGCCAGCAGTGAAACCGGGAGAAGGGAGACCCAGTACTTC; CDR3aa: CASSETGRRETQYF
d_gene: NA; abundance: NA; v_gene: TRBV14; j_gene: TRBJ2-1; CDR3nt: TGTGCCAGCAGCCACCTAGGGGGCAATGAGCAGTTCTTC; CDR3aa: CASSHLGGNEQFF
d_gene: NA; abundance: few; v_gene: TRBV6-2/TRBV6-3; j_gene: TRBJ2-3; CDR3nt: TGTGCCAGCAGCCGCTCGGGACTGGGTGCCAATACGCAGTATTTT; CDR3aa: CASSRSGLGANTQYF
d_gene: NA; abundance: few; v_gene: TRBV12-3/TRBV12-4; j_gene: TRBJ1-2; CDR3nt: TGTGCCAGCAGTTTTGATTTTGCTTATGGCTACACCTTC; CDR3aa: CASSFDFAYGYTF